The T cell receptor beta chain described here comes from a study of identifying expanded T cells in peripheral blood. Overall study findings and caveats: Variance in clone template counts between two-week samples significantly increased with total template count across all healthy donors. Approximately 1.1 clones differed between technical replicates, versus approximately 17 and 20 over time.

Trimming pared 6 bases from V and 2 bases from J, leaving 11 bases between. CDR3 length: 13 amino acids. Per germline, CDR1 KGHSH and CDR2 LQKENI. Using immunoSEQ multiplex PCR, the repertoire was profiled, and TCRdb retains in-frame clones only, with some absent. The sample records some 130,000 clones, 86% being singletons. Healthy donors had no documented immune events, such as infections, while sampled. Points on this clone: Antigen specificity is unknown.

This clonotype was obtained from a person aged 18 to 75 in good health. The J gene is TRBJ2-7, the V gene TRBV18; D is undetermined. Source material: blood. The CDR3 nucleotides read TGTGCCAGCTCCCGCGAACGGACCTACGAGCAGTACTTC. Its translation: CASSRERTYEQYF.